Shown below are 17 T cell receptor beta chains from a single sample sequenced in a study of CD8+ T cells in alopecia areata. Extracted RNA was reverse transcribed, and the resulting cDNA served as sequencing template. Using immunoSEQ multiplex PCR, the repertoire was profiled, and TCRdb retains in-frame clones only, with some absent. The sample includes 110,000 or so clones, less than 80% of them seen just once. The specimen was CD4+ T cells sorted from blood. The receptors here all came from a human donor in good health.

V gene TRBV27 combines with J gene TRBJ1-6; no definite D call. V lost 7 bases and J 6 bases, leaving 4 bases between the germline ends. Germline assignment: CDR1 MNHEY and CDR2 SMNVEV (reference sequence). This CDR3 is 11 amino acids long. This chain's CDR3 is CASTSNSPLHF. The CDR3 nucleotides are TGTGCCAGCACCTCTAATTCACCCCTCCACTTT.

The chain carries TRBV9 and TRBJ2-7; either TRBD1 or TRBD2 may fit D (5 bases each). V dropped 0 bases and J dropped 3 bases, with 13 bases sitting between them. Per the germline V gene, CDR1 is SGDLS and CDR2 is YYNGEE. The CDR3 length is 15 residues. The CDR3: CASSVDPTGGYEQYF. The CDR3 DNA reads TGTGCCAGCAGCGTAGATCCCACTGGGGGCTACGAGCAGTACTTC. Together with reference TRBV9 and TRBJ2-7, the CDR3 gives the full variable domain: DSGVTQTPKHLITATGQRVTLRCSPRSGDLSVYWYQQSLDQGLQFLIQYYNGEERAKGNILERFSAQQFPDLHSELNLSSLELGDSALYFCASSVDPTGGYEQYFGPGTRLTVT.

The chain links TRBV19 to TRBJ1-1; D ambiguous. In germline, CDR1 is LNHDA, CDR2 SQIVND (reference sequence). The length of the CDR3 is 16 residues. Trimming cost V 0 bases and J 1 base, with 12 bases left between them. Here the CDR3 DNA reads TGTGCCAGTAGTATAGAGAGGCAGTTACAGAACACTGAAGCTTTCTTT. Its translation: CASSIERQLQNTEAFF.

The rearrangement links TRBV2 to TRBJ1-6; unclear D gene. Germline loops: CDR1 SNHLY, CDR2 FYNNEI. The ends were cut back, 3 bases at V and 6 bases at J, with 9 bases in the middle. This CDR3 region has 14 residues. The CDR3 sequence is CASSEKGSNSPLHF. The CDR3 DNA reads as TGTGCCAGCAGTGAGAAGGGTTCTAATTCACCCCTCCACTTT.

This rearrangement joins TRBV15 to TRBJ2-3; D gene uncertain. Germline loops: CDR1 LNHNV, CDR2 YYDKDF (reference sequence). This CDR3 has 13 amino acids. The V gene lost 0 bases and the J gene lost 5 bases, with 6 bases spanning the gap. The CDR3 DNA follows: TGTGCCACCAGCAGAGATTTTAAAGATACGCAGTATTTT. Its translation: CATSRDFKDTQYF. The variable domain in full, completed from reference TRBV15 and TRBJ2-3, reads DAMVIQNPRYQVTQFGKPVTLSCSQTLNHNVMYWYQQKSSQAPKLLFHYYDKDFNNEADTPDNFQSRRPNTSFCFLDIRSPGLGDTAMYLCATSRDFKDTQYFGPGTRLTVL.

This sequence joins TRBV11-2 and TRBJ1-2, with a tentative D call TRBD1 (6 bases). V was pared by 5 bases and J by 7 bases, with 17 bases between. This CDR3 region has 14 residues. Germline loops: CDR1 SGHAT, CDR2 FQNNGV. The CDR3 coding sequence is TGTGCCAGCAGCCTCCCTGGGCAAGGGGGTGGCTACACCTTC. Protein: CASSLPGQGGGYTF.

This clone was observed a few times. The chain uses TRBV6-6 and TRBJ1-2; 9 nucleotides agree with TRBD1. The ends lost 6 bases at V and 4 bases at J; junction bases unmatched: 6. The V gene's germline CDR1 is MNHNY and CDR2 SVGAGI (reference sequence). The CDR3 has 14 amino acids. Here the CDR3 reads CASRPGQGLYGYTF. CDR3 nucleotide sequence: TGTGCCAGCAGGCCGGGACAGGGTCTCTATGGCTACACCTTC.

The chain is built from TRBV30 and TRBJ1-1; D is ambiguous. Germline CDR1 and CDR2: GTSNPN and SVGIG (reference sequence). V lost 7 bases and J lost 8, with 11 bases in between. CDR3 length equals 10 residues. CDR3 sequence reads: CASSEAEAFF. For the CDR3, the DNA is TGTGCCTCGTCCGAGGCAGAAGCTTTCTTT. The variable domain in full, completed from reference TRBV30 and TRBJ1-1, reads SQTIHQWPATLVQPVGSPLSLECTVEGTSNPNLYWYRQAAGRGLQLLFYSVGIGQISSEVPQNLSASRPQDRQFILSSKKLLLSDSGFYLCASSEAEAFFGQGTRLTVV.

This clone has only a few counts. V is TRBV9 and J is TRBJ2-5; D is ambiguous. This CDR3 has 14 amino acids. Trimming took off 0 bases at V and 5 bases at J, with 11 bases between the two ends. Germline V gene lookup returns CDR1 SGDLS and CDR2 YYNGEE. Written as DNA, the CDR3 is TGTGCCAGCAGCGTAGGAGCAGGTGGGGAGACCCAGTACTTC. Its protein product is CASSVGAGGETQYF.

The J gene is TRBJ2-5, the V gene TRBV2; D gene ambiguous. V lost 0 bases, J lost 5 bases, and 4 bases lay in between. Germline V gives CDR1 SNHLY, CDR2 FYNNEI. The CDR3 is made up of 12 amino acids. CDR3 in amino acids: CASSEAYETQYF. As DNA, the CDR3 is TGTGCCAGCAGTGAAGCGTACGAGACCCAGTACTTC.

The chain has TRBV6-5 and TRBJ2-3; TRBD2 is a possible D gene (5 bases). The CDR3 has 11 amino acids. Germline CDR1 and CDR2: MNHEY and SVGAGI. Trimming took off 6 bases at V and 4 bases at J, with 5 bases between the two ends. In DNA form, the CDR3 reads TGTGCCAGCAGGGGAGCAGATACGCAGTATTTT. Translating it yields CASRGADTQYF.

This chain connects TRBV7-8 to TRBJ1-2; D is uncertain. Germline V gives CDR1 SGHVS, CDR2 FQNEAQ. V lost 4 bases to trimming and J lost 4 bases, with 16 bases between them. CDR3 length: 15 residues. CDR3 sequence reads: CASSSPSTLFYGYTF. CDR3 sequence (DNA): TGTGCCAGCAGCTCCCCCTCGACCCTGTTCTATGGCTACACCTTC. The whole variable domain, filled in from reference TRBV7-8 and TRBJ1-2, reads GAGVSQSPRYKVAKRGQDVALRCDPISGHVSLFWYQQALGQGPEFLTYFQNEAQLDKSGLPSDRFFAERPEGSVSTLKIQRTQQEDSAVYLCASSSPSTLFYGYTFGSGTRLTVV.

To note about this clone: Distinct nucleotide sequences in the sample also encode this CDR3. The V and J genes are TRBV29-1 and TRBJ1-2; D not resolved. Trimming took 6 bases from V and 8 from J, leaving 4 bases between them. CDR1 and CDR2 (germline): SQVTM, ANQGSEA. There are 8 residues in the CDR3. CDR3 region: CSVGGYTF. The CDR3 nucleotides are TGCAGCGTGGGGGGCTACACCTTC.

This clone was seen more than once but under ten times. The rearrangement links TRBV5-6 to TRBJ2-5; TRBD1 agrees at 9 bases. Germline V gene sequence: CDR1 SGHDT, CDR2 YYEEEE. CDR3 length: 15 amino acids. Trimming took 5 bases from V and 7 from J; bases not matched to a gene: 12. The DNA for the CDR3 is TGTGCCAGCAGTGGGGGGACAGGGATGCAACGGACCCAGTACTTC. Translating it yields CASSGGTGMQRTQYF.

This clone was seen a few times. This rearrangement joins TRBV29-1 to TRBJ1-2, with D tentatively TRBD1 (6 bases). This CDR3 has 10 residues. Trimming left V 2 bases short and J 8 bases short, with 6 bases between. Germline lookup yields CDR1 SQVTM and CDR2 ANQGSEA. The CDR3 bases are TGCAGCGTTGAACAGGGGGGCTACACCTTC. Residues: CSVEQGGYTF. Filled out from reference TRBV29-1 and TRBJ1-2, the complete variable domain reads SAVISQKPSRDICQRGTSLTIQCQVDSQVTMMFWYRQQPGQSLTLIATANQGSEATYESGFVIDKFPISRPNLTFSTLTVSNMSPEDSSIYLCSVEQGGYTFGSGTRLTVV.

This clone was detected only a few times. The V gene is TRBV29-1, the J gene TRBJ2-7; 10 nucleotides line up with TRBD2. V shed 6 bases, J shed 5 bases, and the junction held 4 bases outside the gene matches. The CDR3 covers 12 residues. Per germline, CDR1 SQVTM and CDR2 ANQGSEA. The CDR3 DNA sequence: TGCAGCGTGGTCAGCGGGGGGGACGAGCAGTACTTC. This codes for CSVVSGGDEQYF.

The rearrangement uses TRBV5-6 and TRBJ1-2, with 7 bases identical to TRBD1. V shed 1 base, J shed 8 bases, and the junction held 2 bases outside the gene matches. There are 12 residues in the CDR3. Germline V gene data show CDR1 as SGHDT and CDR2 as YYEEEE. In DNA, the CDR3 is TGTGCCAGCAGCTTGACAGGGGAAGGCTACACCTTC. Its protein is CASSLTGEGYTF.